Sequencing of this TCR beta chain was carried out in a study of T cell responses to AZD1222 COVID-19 vaccine. Points from the study as a whole: Nearly half of spike-specific TCRs reportedly target unmutated variant regions. The study found Spike-specific TCR breadth and depth rose after two AZD1222 doses.

CDR1 and CDR2 from the germline V gene are SGHKS and YYEKEE (reference sequence). The CDR3 totals 17 residues. Trimming shortened V by 6 bases and J by 1 base, and 23 bases separated the two germline ends. The repertoire was sequenced with immunoSEQ multiplex PCR; TCRdb's copy has only in-frame clones and lacks some. The sample comprises tens of thousands of clones, roughly nine tenths of which are singletons, and about 8% rests with the top ten. Of note for this clone: The antigen is not known.

Second doses that came at about 4 or about 12 weeks were put together. The source is an adult who received the AZD1222 COVID-19 vaccine. This sequence joins TRBV5-5 and TRBJ2-7, with D possibly TRBD1 on 5 matching bases. Sequencing was performed on peripheral blood, taken 28 days after the second AZD1222 dose. CDR3 residues: CASTDSGRSHISYEQYF. In nucleotides, the CDR3 is TGTGCCAGCACTGATTCAGGGCGGAGCCACATTTCCTACGAGCAGTACTTC.